This T cell receptor beta chain was captured in a study of TIL therapy for anti-PD-1-resistant metastatic lung cancer. Study background: Patients had a median age of approximately 57 years (range roughly 35-80).

Findings and limits, study-wide: This highly selected cohort may not generalize to typical lung cancer patients. After infusion, TIL clonotypes partly replaced peripheral T cells and declined over months.

Described time point: pre-treatment sample, taken before nivolumab and TIL therapy. Per germline, CDR1 LGHNA and CDR2 YNFKEQ. The CDR3 is 14 amino acids. V was trimmed by 0 bases and J by 2 bases, leaving 7 bases between them. This clone has a single count. The target antigen is unknown. This was the immunoSEQ v3 assay. Libraries were sequenced to 2 million to 2.5 million read pairs (survey) or about 5-6.5 million (deep). Only in-frame clones appear in the TCRdb table, and some are missing; sequencing was by immunoSEQ multiplex PCR. This table has 55,000 to 65,000 clones, roughly 70% appearing once. The receptor was derived from a person aged 25-85 years with non-small cell lung cancer. The chain couples TRBV4-2 to TRBJ2-5; no firm D call. The sample here was blood, taken at baseline. CDR3 protein: CASSQDGRQETQYF. The CDR3 DNA follows: TGTGCCAGCAGCCAAGACGGCAGACAAGAGACCCAGTACTTC.